The 9 T cell receptor beta chains in this list originate from one sample, sequenced in a study of cytomegalovirus exposure and HLA in healthy donors. The PCR was carried out with 60 Vbeta primers and 13 Jbeta primers. Clones were sequenced by immunoSEQ multiplex PCR, and TCRdb holds only the in-frame ones, with some missing. Here the sample spans approximately 110,000 clones, 65% being singletons. Source material: PBMCs. These receptors all come from a man aged 30 to 39 in good health and CMV-seropositive.

This clone was counted a single time. V usage is TRBV13 and J usage is TRBJ2-3, with TRBD1 matching over 10 bases. Losses at the gene ends were 6 bases for V and 6 bases for J; bases not matched to a gene: 6. The germline CDR1 and CDR2 sequences are PRHDT and FYEKMQ (reference sequence). There are 14 residues in the CDR3. The CDR3 loop is CASRRQGATDTQYF. The DNA of the CDR3 is TGTGCCAGCAGACGACAGGGGGCCACGGATACGCAGTATTTT. The full variable domain, its missing parts supplied by reference TRBV13 and TRBJ2-3, is AAGVIQSPRHLIKEKRETATLKCYPIPRHDTVYWYQQGPGQDPQFLISFYEKMQSDKGSIPDRFSAQQFSDYHSELNMSSLELGDSALYFCASRRQGATDTQYFGPGTRLTVL.

This clone was detected a few times. The chain has TRBV13 and TRBJ1-2, with TRBD1 matching over 8 bases. This CDR3 comprises 14 residues. J gave up 5 bases and V 5 bases, and 7 bases lay outside the gene matches. Looked up from germline, CDR1 is PRHDT and CDR2 is FYEKMQ (reference sequence). The CDR3 DNA follows: TGTGCCAGCAGCCCACGGACAGGGCGGTATGGCTACACCTTC. It codes for CASSPRTGRYGYTF. The full variable domain, with the rest looked up from reference TRBV13 and TRBJ1-2, is AAGVIQSPRHLIKEKRETATLKCYPIPRHDTVYWYQQGPGQDPQFLISFYEKMQSDKGSIPDRFSAQQFSDYHSELNMSSLELGDSALYFCASSPRTGRYGYTFGSGTRLTVV.

There are a few counts of this clone. The chain has TRBV5-6 and TRBJ2-7, with 7 nucleotides matching TRBD2. Germline assignment: CDR1 SGHDT and CDR2 YYEEEE. V shed 2 bases and J 7 bases; nucleotides not matched to a gene: 9. CDR3 length: 14 residues. The CDR3 sequence is CASSFLQGGWEQYF. CDR3 DNA: TGTGCCAGCAGCTTCCTGCAGGGAGGGTGGGAGCAGTACTTC.

CDR3 DNA sequence: TGTGCCAGCAGTCAGACAGGGTCTTATGGCTACACCTTC. Residues: CASSQTGSYGYTF. The V call is TRBV2, the J call TRBJ1-2, with 7 bases identical to TRBD1. Germline lookup yields CDR1 SNHLY and CDR2 FYNNEI. CDR3 length equals 13 residues. Trimming cost V 5 bases and J 5 bases; bases outside gene matches: 5.

The sample holds a few counts of this clone. CDR3 in DNA: TGTGCCAGCTCACCCAAGCTCGGGTGGGAAAAACTGTTTTTT. Translated: CASSPKLGWEKLFF. The chain carries TRBV18 and TRBJ1-4, with D unresolved. The V gene lost 3 bases and the J gene lost 8 bases, with 13 bases spanning the gap. This CDR3 has 14 amino acids. The germline CDR1 and CDR2 sequences are KGHSH and LQKENI.

CDR3 DNA: TGCGCCAGCACGCGGGGGGCGGAAGGGACCCAGTACTTC. Its translation is CASTRGAEGTQYF. This chain uses TRBV5-1 with TRBJ2-5; 8 nucleotides align to TRBD2. The V and J ends lost 6 bases and 7 bases, in that order; junction bases with no gene match: 8. The germline V gene has CDR1 SGHRS and CDR2 YFSETQ. The CDR3 loop spans 13 amino acids.

This clone was seen a few times. V and J are TRBV6-1 and TRBJ2-1, with TRBD1 matching over 11 bases. Germline CDR1 is MNHNS and CDR2 is SASEGT. V trimming: 10 bases; J trimming: 6 bases; junction bases outside the gene matches: 5. The CDR3 contains 13 residues. This chain's CDR3 is CATSDRGLNEQFF. CDR3 sequence (DNA): TGTGCCACCTCGGACAGGGGGCTCAATGAGCAGTTCTTC.

The gene calls are TRBV30 and TRBJ2-5, with 9 positions matching TRBD1. This CDR3 contains 13 residues. The V gene end was trimmed by 7 bases and the J gene end by 5 bases; junction bases not matched to a gene: 8. Looked up from germline, CDR1 is GTSNPN and CDR2 is SVGIG (reference sequence). CDR3: CASGQGRWETQYF. The CDR3 DNA is TGTGCCTCCGGACAGGGGAGGTGGGAGACCCAGTACTTC.

This clone appeared a few times. This rearrangement joins TRBV19 to TRBJ1-2; the D gene is possibly TRBD1 (5 bases). Germline V CDR1 and CDR2: LNHDA, SQIVND (reference sequence). The CDR3 covers 14 residues. The V end was cut by 2 bases, the J end by 7 bases, with 14 bases between. CDR3 amino acids: CASSISGVVFGYTF. CDR3 bases: TGTGCCAGTAGTATATCGGGGGTCGTGTTTGGCTACACCTTC.